Described below is a single T cell receptor beta chain sequence and its context. What it recognizes is unknown. V shed 1 base and J shed 2 bases, with 12 bases lying between them. The germline V gene has CDR1 SGHTS and CDR2 YDEGEE. This CDR3 contains 15 residues. The data were taken from a study of a mutant IDH1 vaccine in newly diagnosed glioma. Across the whole study: Once 4-6 weeks had passed after radiotherapy alone, vaccination started, or it started with temozolomide cycles.

Only in-frame clones appear in the TCRdb table, and some are missing; sequencing was by immunoSEQ multiplex PCR. This sample has some 30,000 clones, with almost 80% found just once. As to time point: week 35, safety follow-up. Vaccinated patients received 300 ug of mutant IDH1 20-mer peptide per dose, with topical imiquimod. Every donor had a new WHO grade 3 or 4 astrocytoma that was IDH1-mutant, with loss of nuclear ATRX. The rearrangement uses TRBV5-8 and TRBJ2-5; D may be TRBD2 (6 bases). This specimen was PBMCs, taken from a glioma patient whose treatment included an IDH1 peptide vaccine. This TCR derives from a woman aged 25-40 years with glioma. Some clones in this sample may be carry-over from other donors' samples. As DNA, the CDR3 is TGTGCCAGCAGCTTGTCCGGGAGCGCACAAGAGACCCAGTACTTC. As protein: CASSLSGSAQETQYF.